This T cell receptor (beta chain) was identified in a study of cytomegalovirus exposure and HLA in healthy donors. Whole-study findings and limits: Cytomegalovirus-associated status was assigned to roughly 160 TCR beta chains. In the 100 to 150 validation repertoires, roughly 94% of cluster scores exceeded 0, per a later analysis.

After removal of 7 bases from V and 12 bases from J, the junction contained 21 bases not matched to a gene. This CDR3 has 16 amino acids. CDR1 is MNHEY and CDR2 is SMNVEV in the germline V gene (reference sequence). The assay was immunoSEQ multiplex PCR, and TCRdb's table has in-frame clones only and misses some. The sample shows about 82,000 clones, around 95% of them seen only once. With regard to this clone: As yet, its antigen is unknown.

Sequenced: PBMCs. The V gene is TRBV27, the J gene TRBJ2-1, with 7 positions matching TRBD2. The receptor's source is a young woman in good health and CMV-seronegative. The CDR3 loop is CASTGAEAGRGEGQFF. CDR3 DNA: TGTGCCAGCACCGGAGCGGAAGCGGGGAGGGGTGAGGGGCAGTTCTTC.